This TCR beta chain emerged from a study of shared clonotypes between healthy human individuals. About the research overall: Three plates were used per donor for CD4 naive, three for CD4 memory, two for CD8 naive and one for CD8 memory.

Broader study findings: It was observed that around 5% of naive CD4 clonotypes were shared across a handful of donors. Generation probabilities were higher for clonotypes shared across all four sorted-subset donors than for unshared ones.

Methods used by the authors: Quality scores were absent from the junction-only immunoSEQ sequences, so filtering differed. Generated by immunoSEQ multiplex PCR, the TCRdb table keeps only in-frame clones and is missing some. For V, J and clone size, that table is used; D and trimming come from the DNA. The sample lists 1 million to 1.3 million clones, 78% seen once, with under 0.8% in the top ten. This clone was found a few times. Its cognate antigen is unknown. What was sequenced was memory CD4+ T cells from PBMCs. The subset denotes: CD45RA-negative fraction. This sequence originates from a young man in good health. Some clones in this sample may be carry-over from other donors' samples.

The CDR3 protein is CASSLNVAGGEKLFF. The CDR3 DNA follows: TGCGCCAGCAGCTTGAATGTGGCAGGGGGAGAAAAACTGTTTTTT. The chain carries TRBV5-1 and TRBJ1-4; 7 bases fit TRBD1. The CDR3 is 15 residues long. V was clipped by 1 base and J by 8 bases; unmatched bases: 8. Germline CDR1 SGHRS, CDR2 YFSETQ. The whole variable domain, filled in from reference TRBV5-1 and TRBJ1-4, reads KAGVTQTPRYLIKTRGQQVTLSCSPISGHRSVSWYQQTPGQGLQFLFEYFSETQRNKGNFPGRFSGRQFSNSRSEMNVSTLELGDSALYLCASSLNVAGGEKLFFGSGTQLSVL.